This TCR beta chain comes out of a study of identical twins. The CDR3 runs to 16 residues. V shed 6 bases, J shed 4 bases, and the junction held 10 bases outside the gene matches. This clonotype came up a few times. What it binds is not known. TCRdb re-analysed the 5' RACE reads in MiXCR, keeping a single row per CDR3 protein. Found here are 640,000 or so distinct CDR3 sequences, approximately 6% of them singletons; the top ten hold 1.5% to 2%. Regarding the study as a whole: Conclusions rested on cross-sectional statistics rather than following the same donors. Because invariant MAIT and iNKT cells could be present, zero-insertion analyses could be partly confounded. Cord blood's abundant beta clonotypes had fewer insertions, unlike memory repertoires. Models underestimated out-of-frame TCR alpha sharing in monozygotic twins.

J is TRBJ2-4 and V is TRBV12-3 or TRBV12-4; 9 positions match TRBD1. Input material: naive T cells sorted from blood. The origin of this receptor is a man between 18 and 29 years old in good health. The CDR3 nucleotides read TGTGCCAGCAGCCAAATTCGGGGGACAGGGAAAAACATTCAGTACTTC. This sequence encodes CASSQIRGTGKNIQYF.